This TCR beta chain is from a study of OX40 agonist ivuxolimab in advanced cancers. About the research overall: Those enrolled were roughly 85% male, with a mean age of around 55 years and ages from roughly 20 to 85. Prior checkpoint blockade (anti-PD-1, anti-PD-L1 or anti-CTLA-4) was permitted; approximately 40% had it.

Only in-frame clones appear in the TCRdb table, and some are missing; sequencing was by immunoSEQ multiplex PCR. The data show 60,000 to 75,000 clones, with about 89% seen just once and approximately 15% held by the top ten. Overall study findings and caveats: In the 0.1 to 3.0 mg/kg range, CD4+ and CD8+ blood T cells had expanded clonally by week 6.

V was cut by 4 bases and J by 4 bases, with 12 bases left in between. The CDR3 runs to 14 residues. The V gene's germline CDR1 is SGHAT and CDR2 FQNNGV. As regards this clone: Antigen unknown.

The sequencing here drew on CD4+ or CD8+ T cells sorted from blood, taken in a trial of the OX40 agonist ivuxolimab. The sequence derives from an adult with an advanced solid tumor such as melanoma, head and neck, liver or kidney cancer. The chain has TRBV11-2 and TRBJ2-3; D not certain. In DNA, the CDR3 is TGTGCCAGCAGCTCCTACTCCATCGCAGATACGCAGTATTTT. It encodes CASSSYSIADTQYF.